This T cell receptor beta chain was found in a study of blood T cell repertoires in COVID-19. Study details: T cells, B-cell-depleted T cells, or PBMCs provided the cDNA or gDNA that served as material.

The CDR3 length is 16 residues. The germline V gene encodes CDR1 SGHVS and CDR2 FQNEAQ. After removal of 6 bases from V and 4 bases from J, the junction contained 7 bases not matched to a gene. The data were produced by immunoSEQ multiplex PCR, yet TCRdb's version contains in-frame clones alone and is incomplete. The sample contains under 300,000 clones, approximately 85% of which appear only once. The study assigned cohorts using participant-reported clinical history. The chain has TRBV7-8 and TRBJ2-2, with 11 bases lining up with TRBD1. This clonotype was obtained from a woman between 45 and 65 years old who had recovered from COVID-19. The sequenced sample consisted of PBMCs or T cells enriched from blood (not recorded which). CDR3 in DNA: TGTGCCAGCAGGGAATCGGGACAGGGGGGCACCGGGGAGCTGTTTTTT. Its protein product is CASRESGQGGTGELFF. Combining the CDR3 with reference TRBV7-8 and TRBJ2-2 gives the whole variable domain GAGVSQSPRYKVAKRGQDVALRCDPISGHVSLFWYQQALGQGPEFLTYFQNEAQLDKSGLPSDRFFAERPEGSVSTLKIQRTQQEDSAVYLCASRESGQGGTGELFFGEGSRLTVL.